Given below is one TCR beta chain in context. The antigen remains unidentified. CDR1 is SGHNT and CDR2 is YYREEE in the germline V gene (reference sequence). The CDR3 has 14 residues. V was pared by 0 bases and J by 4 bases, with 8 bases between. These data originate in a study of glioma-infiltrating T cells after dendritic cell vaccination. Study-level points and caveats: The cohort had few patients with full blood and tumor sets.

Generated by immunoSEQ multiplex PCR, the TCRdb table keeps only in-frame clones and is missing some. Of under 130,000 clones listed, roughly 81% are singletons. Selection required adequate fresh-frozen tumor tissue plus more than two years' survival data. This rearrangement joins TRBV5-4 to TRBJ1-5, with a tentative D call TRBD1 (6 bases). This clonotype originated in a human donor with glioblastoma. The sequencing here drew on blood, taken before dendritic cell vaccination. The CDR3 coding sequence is TGTGCCAGCAGCTTGGACAGGGCGAATCAGCCCCAGCATTTT. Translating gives CASSLDRANQPQHF.